These T cell receptor beta chains were read from a single sample in a study of OX40 agonist ivuxolimab in advanced cancers. Only in-frame clones appear in the TCRdb table, and some are missing; sequencing was by immunoSEQ multiplex PCR. Of 80,000 to 100,000 clones in the sample, more than 85% were seen once. The specimen comprised CD4+ or CD8+ T cells sorted from blood, sampled in a trial of the OX40 agonist ivuxolimab. These receptors were taken from an adult with an advanced solid tumor such as melanoma, head and neck, liver or kidney cancer. CDR3s include the opening cysteine and the closing phenylalanine or tryptophan. A D gene is named only where the DNA matches it firmly. For some rows the clone size is stated as once, few or many, or as a class when expanded; others skip it.

clone size: -
J gene: TRBJ1-1
D gene: -
V gene: TRBV5-1
CDR3 protein: CASSLIPDPGTEAFF
CDR3 DNA: TGCGCCAGCAGCTTGATTCCGGATCCAGGCACTGAAGCTTTCTTT

clone size: -
J gene: TRBJ1-2
D gene: -
V gene: TRBV9
CDR3 protein: CASSPWVSYGYTF
CDR3 DNA: TGTGCCAGCAGTCCTTGGGTTTCCTATGGCTACACCTTC

clone size: -
J gene: TRBJ1-5
D gene: TRBD1
V gene: TRBV18
CDR3 protein: CASSQGQGPNQPQHF
CDR3 DNA: TGTGCCAGCTCACAGGGACAGGGCCCCAATCAGCCCCAGCATTTT

clone size: -
J gene: TRBJ1-2
D gene: TRBD1
V gene: TRBV30
CDR3 protein: CAWTPTGNYGYTF
CDR3 DNA: TGTGCCTGGACCCCGACAGGGAACTATGGCTACACCTTC

clone size: -
J gene: TRBJ2-1
D gene: -
V gene: TRBV11-3
CDR3 protein: CASSRQARAEQFF
CDR3 DNA: TGTGCCAGCAGCCGCCAGGCCAGGGCCGAGCAGTTCTTC

clone size: -
J gene: TRBJ2-3
D gene: -
V gene: TRBV5-4
CDR3 protein: CASSRGTSTDTQYF
CDR3 DNA: TGTGCCAGCAGCCGGGGGACTAGCACAGATACGCAGTATTTT

clone size: -
J gene: TRBJ1-5
D gene: -
V gene: TRBV30
CDR3 protein: CAWSLQSNQPQHF
CDR3 DNA: TGTGCCTGGAGTTTACAGAGCAATCAGCCCCAGCATTTT

clone size: -
J gene: TRBJ2-3
D gene: -
V gene: TRBV6-1
CDR3 protein: CASSELTTDTQYF
CDR3 DNA: TGTGCCAGCAGTGAACTAACCACAGATACGCAGTATTTT

clone size: -
J gene: TRBJ2-1
D gene: TRBD2
V gene: TRBV28
CDR3 protein: CASSYRLAGDFRFNEQFF
CDR3 DNA: TGTGCCAGCAGTTACAGACTAGCGGGGGACTTTCGCTTCAATGAGCAGTTCTTC

clone size: -
J gene: TRBJ1-6
D gene: -
V gene: TRBV9
CDR3 protein: CASSVVGDNSPLHF
CDR3 DNA: TGTGCCAGCAGCGTAGTAGGGGATAATTCACCCCTCCACTTT

clone size: -
J gene: TRBJ2-7
D gene: -
V gene: TRBV7-2
CDR3 protein: CASSLERTGEQYF
CDR3 DNA: TGTGCCAGCAGCTTAGAACGGACCGGGGAGCAGTACTTC

clone size: -
J gene: TRBJ1-1
D gene: TRBD1
V gene: TRBV18
CDR3 protein: CASSRGTGQMNTEAFF
CDR3 DNA: TGTGCCAGCTCACGAGGGACAGGGCAAATGAACACTGAAGCTTTCTTT

clone size: few
J gene: TRBJ1-6
D gene: -
V gene: TRBV11-2
CDR3 protein: CASSSNRDPYNSPLHF
CDR3 DNA: TGTGCCAGCAGCTCCAACAGGGACCCCTATAATTCACCCCTCCACTTT

clone size: once
J gene: TRBJ2-3
D gene: TRBD2
V gene: TRBV29-1
CDR3 protein: CSGQAGGPDTQYF
CDR3 DNA: TGCAGCGGGCAAGCGGGAGGCCCAGATACGCAGTATTTT

clone size: -
J gene: TRBJ1-1
D gene: -
V gene: TRBV19
CDR3 protein: CASSRLEGPHEAFF
CDR3 DNA: TGTGCCAGTAGTCGTCTCGAGGGGCCCCATGAAGCTTTCTTT

clone size: -
J gene: TRBJ2-1
D gene: -
V gene: TRBV7-3
CDR3 protein: CASSSLSGVSEQFF
CDR3 DNA: TGTGCCAGCAGCTCCCTGTCGGGGGTGAGTGAGCAGTTCTTC

clone size: -
J gene: TRBJ2-3
D gene: TRBD2
V gene: TRBV6-5
CDR3 protein: CASRRLRTSTDTQYF
CDR3 DNA: TGTGCCAGCAGAAGGCTCCGGACTAGTACAGATACGCAGTATTTT

clone size: -
J gene: TRBJ2-6
D gene: -
V gene: TRBV7-3
CDR3 protein: CASSRAGANVLTF
CDR3 DNA: TGTGCCAGCTCTCGGGCTGGGGCCAACGTCCTGACTTTC

clone size: -
J gene: TRBJ1-1
D gene: -
V gene: TRBV28
CDR3 protein: CASSRRGNTEAFF
CDR3 DNA: TGTGCCAGCAGTCGCAGGGGTAACACTGAAGCTTTCTTT

clone size: -
J gene: TRBJ2-3
D gene: -
V gene: TRBV2
CDR3 protein: CASSGYSDTQYF
CDR3 DNA: TGTGCCAGCAGTGGTTACTCAGATACGCAGTATTTT